The subject of this entry is one T cell receptor beta chain. This specimen belongs to a study of TIL therapy for anti-PD-1-resistant metastatic lung cancer. In germline, CDR1 is SGDLS, CDR2 YYNGEE. This CDR3 has 12 residues. Trimming removed 0 bases at V and 8 bases at J, with 7 bases between. Sequencing used immunoSEQ v3. Here immunoSEQ multiplex PCR was the method, and the copy in TCRdb shows in-frame clones only, minus some. This sample carries some 57,000 clones, 87% of them seen once, and the ten largest clones take just over 2.5%. The time point: pre-treatment sample, taken before nivolumab and TIL therapy.

This receptor was obtained from a person aged 25 to 85 with non-small cell lung cancer. This specimen consisted of blood, obtained at baseline. The chain couples TRBV9 to TRBJ2-3, with unresolved D. The DNA for the CDR3 is TGTGCCAGCAGCGTAGAGGGAAGTACGCAGTATTTT. Its translation: CASSVEGSTQYF.